Sequencing of this T cell receptor beta chain was carried out in a study of blood T cell repertoires in COVID-19 (dated by TCRdb to 2020 to 2021). The study in broad terms: The collaborator samples originated in the United States, Italy and Spain and spanned the acute and convalescent phases of COVID-19. The repertoires were released in a freely available public database meant as a resource for research on the immune response to SARS-CoV-2. The sample metadata nearly always contained a de-identified subject ID, COVID-19 status, age in years and sex. The dataset comprised deeply sampled blood TCRbeta repertoires from subjects exposed to, actively infected with, or recovered from COVID-19. HLA class I and class II types, where available, came from metadata supplied by the sample provider rather than from assay-based typing. The material from the prospective study consisted of cDNA or gDNA derived from T cells, B-cell-depleted T cells, or PBMCs. The samples were drawn from two sources: the first 160 participants of the ongoing ImmuneRACE study, and 1,000 to 1,500 subjects contributed by 6 global collaborators.

As encoded in the germline V gene (reference sequence), CDR1 is LGHDT while CDR2 is YNNKEL. Between the V and J ends, shortened by 2 bases and 4 bases respectively, the junction contains 5 bases. The CDR3 has 13 amino acids, counting the end cysteine and phenylalanine. This entry keeps only the CDR3 DNA: 39 bases, framed from base 1. Participants in the prospective study were enrolled through a virtual design, were aged roughly 18 to 100 years, and lived in roughly 24 United States geographic areas. In the prospective study, cohorts were assigned on the basis of participant-reported clinical history obtained from a screening survey and a study questionnaire. Exposed participants had been in contact with someone with a PCR-confirmed or clinician-diagnosed COVID-19 case within 2 weeks of study entry. Mobile phlebotomists in the prospective study collected whole blood, serum and a nasopharyngeal or oropharyngeal swab from every participant. Prospective study participants could optionally give additional blood draws and questionnaires over a roughly 2-month period. Prospective study blood samples were shipped either frozen or at room temperature before DNA extraction.

On the study overall, not on this receptor specifically: The quantity of clinical and demographic metadata differed by source and by participant and was supplied without curation.

Only one count was recorded for this clone. Its antigen is currently not known. Within one base of it there is no much larger clone, and no base qualities were kept. TCRbeta CDR3 regions were amplified from genomic DNA using the immunoSEQ Assay, a bias-controlled multiplex PCR. Under the source paper's analysis protocol: The number of nucleated cells in each sample was estimated by amplification of reference gene primers within the assay. Sequence reads were collapsed and filtered to measure the absolute abundance of every unique TCRbeta CDR3 rearrangement. For each sample, productive Simpson clonality was calculated as the square root of Simpson's diversity index across productive rearrangements. TCRdb took over this immuneACCESS table, retaining in-frame rearrangements with V and J assigned. Such tables are incomplete; in checked studies, under half of the missing clones stem from an unresolved V gene, and the remainder is unexplained. V and J calls and clone size are copied from that table; D and trimming were computed from the DNA. The sample table contains 260,000 or so clones; only one count was recorded for 83% of them. The ten largest clones add up to approximately 4% of the sample.

The material sequenced was PBMCs or T cells enriched from blood (not recorded which). The chain is made from TRBV3-1 (or the pseudogene TRBV3-2) and TRBJ1-4, with the D gene too uncertain to name. This clonotype was obtained from a woman aged 40 to 55 who had been exposed to COVID-19. In nucleotides, the sequence is TGTGCCAGCAGCCAAACGAGTAATGAAAAACTGTTTTTT. Its coded protein is CASSQTSNEKLFF.